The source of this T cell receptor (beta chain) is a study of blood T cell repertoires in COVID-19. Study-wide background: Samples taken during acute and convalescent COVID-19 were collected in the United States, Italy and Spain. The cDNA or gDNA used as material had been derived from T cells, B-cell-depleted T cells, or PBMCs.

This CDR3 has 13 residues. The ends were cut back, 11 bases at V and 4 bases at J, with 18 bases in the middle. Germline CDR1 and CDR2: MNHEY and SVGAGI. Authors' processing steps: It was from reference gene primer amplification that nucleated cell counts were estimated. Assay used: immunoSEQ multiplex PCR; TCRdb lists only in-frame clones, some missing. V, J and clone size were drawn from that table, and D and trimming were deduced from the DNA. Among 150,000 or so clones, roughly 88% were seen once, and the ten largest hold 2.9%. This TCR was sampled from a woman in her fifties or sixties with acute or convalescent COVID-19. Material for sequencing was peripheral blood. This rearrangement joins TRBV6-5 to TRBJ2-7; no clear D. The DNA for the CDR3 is TGTGCCGCGGCGGTAGGCAACCAATACGAGCAGTACTTC. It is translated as CAAAVGNQYEQYF.